This T cell receptor (beta chain) was captured by sequencing in a study of graft-versus-host responses after intestinal transplantation. CDR1 is KGHSH, CDR2 LQKENI, per germline. This CDR3 has 18 residues. After removal of 1 base from V and 2 bases from J, the junction contained 9 bases not matched to a gene. TCRdb keeps only in-frame clones here, not all; method: immunoSEQ multiplex PCR. There are approximately 14,000 clones in the sample; over 30% occur only once, and roughly 1.1% lies in the top ten. This clone has only a few counts. The sequence derives from a human patient who received an intestinal transplant. The source was alloreactive CD4+ T cells from a mixed lymphocyte reaction culture, collected before intestinal transplant. Subset meaning: CFSE-low proliferating T cells sorted from roughly 6-day pre-transplant mixed lymphocyte reaction (GvH or HvG direction). This chain links TRBV18 with TRBJ2-3; 10 bases align to TRBD2. The CDR3 sequence is CASSPRSSGGSATDTQYF. The CDR3 DNA follows: TGTGCCAGCTCACCACGCAGTAGCGGGGGGTCGGCCACAGATACGCAGTATTTT.